This TCR beta chain was identified in a study of blood T cell repertoires in COVID-19. TCRdb's table, derived via immunoSEQ multiplex PCR, lists solely in-frame clones and lacks some. The data show 200,000 to 250,000 clones, about 83% seen once. CDR3 length: 11 amino acids. V shed 3 bases and J shed 6 bases, with 5 bases lying between them. The gene calls are TRBV23-1 and TRBJ1-2; D is uncertain. TRBV23-1 is recorded as an ORF, its role being uncertain. The sequenced sample was peripheral blood. The source of this sequence is a human donor in a cohort sampled during active COVID-19. The CDR3 DNA reads TGCGCCAGCAGTCACCTCGATGGCTACACCTTC. Amino acid sequence: CASSHLDGYTF.